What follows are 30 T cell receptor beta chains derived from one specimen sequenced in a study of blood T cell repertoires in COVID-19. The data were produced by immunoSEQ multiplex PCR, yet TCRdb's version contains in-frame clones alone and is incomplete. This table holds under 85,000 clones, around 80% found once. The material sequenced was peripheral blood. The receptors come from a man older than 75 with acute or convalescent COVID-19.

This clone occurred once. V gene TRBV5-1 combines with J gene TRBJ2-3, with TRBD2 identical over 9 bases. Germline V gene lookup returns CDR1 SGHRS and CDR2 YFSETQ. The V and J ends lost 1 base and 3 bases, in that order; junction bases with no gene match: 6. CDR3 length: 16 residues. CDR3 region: CASSLISGSFTDTQYF. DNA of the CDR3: TGCGCCAGCAGCTTGATTAGCGGGAGTTTTACAGATACGCAGTATTTT.

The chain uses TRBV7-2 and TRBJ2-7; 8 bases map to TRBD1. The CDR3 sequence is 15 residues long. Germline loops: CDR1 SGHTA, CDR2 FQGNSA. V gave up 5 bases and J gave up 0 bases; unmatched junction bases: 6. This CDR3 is CASSEWDRSSYEQYF. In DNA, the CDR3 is TGTGCCAGCAGCGAGTGGGACAGGAGCTCCTACGAGCAGTACTTC.

The CDR3 nucleotides are TGTGCCAGCAGCAAAGACGGCAGGGGCACCTACGAGCAGTACTTC. Translation gives CASSKDGRGTYEQYF. The genes are TRBV21-1 and TRBJ2-7; the DNA was not compared with TRBD1, the D call given in the table. TRBV21-1 has pseudogene status. The CDR3 is 15 residues long.

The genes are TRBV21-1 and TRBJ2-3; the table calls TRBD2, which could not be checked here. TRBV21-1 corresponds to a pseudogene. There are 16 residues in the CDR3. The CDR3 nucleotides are TGTGCCAGCAGCAAAATGTGGACTAGCAGGGCAGATACGCAGTATTTT. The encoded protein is CASSKMWTSRADTQYF.

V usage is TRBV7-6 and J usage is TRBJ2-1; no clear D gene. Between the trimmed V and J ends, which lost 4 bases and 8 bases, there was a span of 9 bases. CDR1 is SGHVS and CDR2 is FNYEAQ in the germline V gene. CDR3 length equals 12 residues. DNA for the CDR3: TGTGCCAGCAGCTCCCGGTCCGATGAGCAGTTCTTC. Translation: CASSSRSDEQFF.

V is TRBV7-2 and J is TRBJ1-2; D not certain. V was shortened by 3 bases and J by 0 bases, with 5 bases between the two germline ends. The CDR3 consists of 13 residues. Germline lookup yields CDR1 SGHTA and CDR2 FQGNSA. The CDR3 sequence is CASSLRANYGYTF. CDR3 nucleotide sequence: TGTGCCAGCAGCTTGAGGGCTAACTATGGCTACACCTTC. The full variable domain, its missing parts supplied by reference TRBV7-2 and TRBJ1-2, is GAGVSQSPSNKVTEKGKDVELRCDPISGHTALYWYRQSLGQGLEFLIYFQGNSAPDKSGLPSDRFSAERTGGSVSTLTIQRTQQEDSAVYLCASSLRANYGYTFGSGTRLTVV.

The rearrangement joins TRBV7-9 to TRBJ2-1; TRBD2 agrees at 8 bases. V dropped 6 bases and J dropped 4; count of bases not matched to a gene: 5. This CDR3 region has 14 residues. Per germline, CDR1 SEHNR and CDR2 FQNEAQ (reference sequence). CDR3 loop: CASSSGTSYNEQFF. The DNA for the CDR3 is TGTGCCAGCAGTTCCGGGACTAGTTACAATGAGCAGTTCTTC.

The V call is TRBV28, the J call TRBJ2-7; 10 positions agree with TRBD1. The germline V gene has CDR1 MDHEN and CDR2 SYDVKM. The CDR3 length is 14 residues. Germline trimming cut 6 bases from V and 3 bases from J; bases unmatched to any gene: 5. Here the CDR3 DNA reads TGTGCCAGCAGGTCCGGGACAGGGGTCTACGAGCAGTACTTC. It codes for CASRSGTGVYEQYF.

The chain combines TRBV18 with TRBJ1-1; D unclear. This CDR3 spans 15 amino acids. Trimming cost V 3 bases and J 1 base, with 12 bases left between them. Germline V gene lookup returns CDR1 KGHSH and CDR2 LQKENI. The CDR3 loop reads CASSPSPRENTEAFF. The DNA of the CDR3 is TGTGCCAGCTCACCGTCCCCCCGGGAGAACACTGAAGCTTTCTTT.

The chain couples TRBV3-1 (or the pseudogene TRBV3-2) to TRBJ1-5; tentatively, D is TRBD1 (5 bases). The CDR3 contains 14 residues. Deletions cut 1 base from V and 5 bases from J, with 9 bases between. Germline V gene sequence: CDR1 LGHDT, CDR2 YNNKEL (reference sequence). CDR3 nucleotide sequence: TGTGCCAGCAGCCAAGGGGGGGGAGATCAGCCCCAGCATTTT. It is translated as CASSQGGGDQPQHF.

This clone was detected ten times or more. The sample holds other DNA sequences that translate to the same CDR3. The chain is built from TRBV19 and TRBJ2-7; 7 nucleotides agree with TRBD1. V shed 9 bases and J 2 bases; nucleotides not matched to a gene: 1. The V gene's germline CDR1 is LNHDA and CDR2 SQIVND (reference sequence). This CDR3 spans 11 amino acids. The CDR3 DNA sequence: TGTGCCAGCCAGGGGGCCTACGAGCAGTACTTC. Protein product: CASQGAYEQYF. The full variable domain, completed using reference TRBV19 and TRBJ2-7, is DGGITQSPKYLFRKEGQNVTLSCEQNLNHDAMYWYRQDPGQGLRLIYYSQIVNDFQKGDIAEGYSVSREKKESFPLTVTSAQKNPTAFYLCASQGAYEQYFGPGTRLTVT.

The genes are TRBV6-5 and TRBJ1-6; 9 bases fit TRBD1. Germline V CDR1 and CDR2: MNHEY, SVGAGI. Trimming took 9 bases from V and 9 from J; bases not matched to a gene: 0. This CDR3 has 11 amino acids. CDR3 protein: CARGQGSPLHF. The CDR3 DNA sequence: TGTGCCAGGGGACAGGGTTCACCCCTCCACTTT.

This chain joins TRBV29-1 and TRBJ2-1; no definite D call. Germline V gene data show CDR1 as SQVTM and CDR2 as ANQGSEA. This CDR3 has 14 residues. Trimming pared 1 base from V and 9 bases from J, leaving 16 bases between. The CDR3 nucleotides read TGCAGCGTTGAAGTCTCGAGGCCCAATAGTGAGCAGTTCTTC. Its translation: CSVEVSRPNSEQFF.

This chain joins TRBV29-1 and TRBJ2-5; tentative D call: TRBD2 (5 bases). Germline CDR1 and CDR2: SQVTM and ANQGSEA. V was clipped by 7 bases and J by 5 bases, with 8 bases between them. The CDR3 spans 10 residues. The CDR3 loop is CSAGLETQYF. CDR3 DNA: TGCAGCGCAGGACTGGAGACCCAGTACTTC.

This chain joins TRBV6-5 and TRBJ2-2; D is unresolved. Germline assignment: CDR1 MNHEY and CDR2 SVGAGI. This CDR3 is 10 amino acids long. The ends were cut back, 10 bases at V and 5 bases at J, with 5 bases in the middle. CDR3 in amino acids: CATFTGELFF. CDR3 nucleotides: TGTGCCACCTTTACCGGGGAGCTGTTTTTT.

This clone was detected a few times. The CDR3 loop is CASSENYRDGVAFF. CDR3 in DNA: TGTGCCAGCAGTGAAAACTATCGGGATGGTGTAGCTTTCTTT. V is TRBV6-1 and J is TRBJ1-1; D remains unclear. The V end was cut by 2 bases, the J end by 10 bases, with 17 bases between. This CDR3 is 14 amino acids long. The V gene's germline CDR1 is MNHNS and CDR2 SASEGT.

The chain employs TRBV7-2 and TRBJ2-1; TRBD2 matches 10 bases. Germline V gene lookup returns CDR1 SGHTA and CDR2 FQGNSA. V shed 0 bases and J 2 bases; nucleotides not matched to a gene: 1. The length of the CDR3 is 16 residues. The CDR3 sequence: CASSLASGGAYNEQFF. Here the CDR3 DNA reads TGTGCCAGCAGCTTAGCGAGCGGGGGGGCCTACAATGAGCAGTTCTTC.

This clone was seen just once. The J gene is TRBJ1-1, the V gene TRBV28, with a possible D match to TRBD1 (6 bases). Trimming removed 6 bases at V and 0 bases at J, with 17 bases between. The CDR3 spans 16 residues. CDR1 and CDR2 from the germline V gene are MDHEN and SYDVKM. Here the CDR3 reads CASREQGGPMNTEAFF. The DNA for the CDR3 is TGTGCCAGCAGAGAACAGGGAGGGCCTATGAACACTGAAGCTTTCTTT.

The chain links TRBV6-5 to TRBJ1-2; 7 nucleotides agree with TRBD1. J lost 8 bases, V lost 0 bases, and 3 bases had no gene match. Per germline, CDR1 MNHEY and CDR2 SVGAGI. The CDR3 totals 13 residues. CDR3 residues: CASSYSQGVGYTF. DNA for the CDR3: TGTGCCAGCAGTTACTCGCAGGGGGTAGGCTACACCTTC.

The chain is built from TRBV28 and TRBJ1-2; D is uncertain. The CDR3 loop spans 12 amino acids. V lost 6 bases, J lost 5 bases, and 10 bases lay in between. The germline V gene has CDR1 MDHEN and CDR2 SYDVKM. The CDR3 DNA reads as TGTGCCAGCAGCCGGACTGAGTATGGCTACACCTTC. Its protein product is CASSRTEYGYTF.

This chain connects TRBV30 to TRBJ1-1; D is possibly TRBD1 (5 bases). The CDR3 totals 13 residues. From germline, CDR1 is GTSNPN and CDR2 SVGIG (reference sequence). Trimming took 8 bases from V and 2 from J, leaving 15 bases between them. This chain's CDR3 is CAGGQMANTEAFF. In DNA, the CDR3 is TGTGCCGGGGGTCAGATGGCTAACACTGAAGCTTTCTTT.

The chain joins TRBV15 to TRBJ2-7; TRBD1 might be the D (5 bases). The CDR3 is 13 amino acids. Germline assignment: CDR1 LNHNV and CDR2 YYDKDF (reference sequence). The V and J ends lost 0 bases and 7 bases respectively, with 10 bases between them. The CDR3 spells CATSRDLQGEQYF. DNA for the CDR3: TGTGCCACCAGCAGAGATCTCCAGGGAGAGCAGTACTTC.

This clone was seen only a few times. In nucleotides, the CDR3 is TGCGCCAGCAGCCAGTTTGTAGGGACAGGGGTCGGCTACACCTTC. As protein: CASSQFVGTGVGYTF. The V and J genes are TRBV4-3 and TRBJ1-2; TRBD1 agrees at 10 bases. Unmatched junction bases numbered 9, after V lost 3 bases and J lost 8 bases. The CDR3 contains 15 residues. Germline-derived CDR1 and CDR2 are LGHNA and YSLEER.

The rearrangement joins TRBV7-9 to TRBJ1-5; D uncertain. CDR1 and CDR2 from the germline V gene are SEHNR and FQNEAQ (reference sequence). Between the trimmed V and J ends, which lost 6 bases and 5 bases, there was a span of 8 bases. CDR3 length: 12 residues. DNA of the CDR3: TGTGCCAGCAGTCCTGGCCATCAGCCCCAGCATTTT. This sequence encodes CASSPGHQPQHF.

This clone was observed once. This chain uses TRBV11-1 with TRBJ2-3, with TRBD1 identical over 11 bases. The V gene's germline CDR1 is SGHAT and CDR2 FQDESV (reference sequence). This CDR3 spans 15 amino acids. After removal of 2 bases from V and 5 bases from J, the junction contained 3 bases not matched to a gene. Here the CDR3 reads CASSLRGQGVDTQYF. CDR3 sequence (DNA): TGTGCCAGCAGCTTAAGGGGACAGGGGGTAGATACGCAGTATTTT.

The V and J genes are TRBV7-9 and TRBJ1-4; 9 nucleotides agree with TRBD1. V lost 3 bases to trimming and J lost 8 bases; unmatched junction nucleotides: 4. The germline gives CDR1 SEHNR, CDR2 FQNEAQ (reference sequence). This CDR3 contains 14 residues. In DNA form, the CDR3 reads TGTGCCAGCAGCTTCGACAGGGGGGAAGAAAAACTGTTTTTT. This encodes CASSFDRGEEKLFF.

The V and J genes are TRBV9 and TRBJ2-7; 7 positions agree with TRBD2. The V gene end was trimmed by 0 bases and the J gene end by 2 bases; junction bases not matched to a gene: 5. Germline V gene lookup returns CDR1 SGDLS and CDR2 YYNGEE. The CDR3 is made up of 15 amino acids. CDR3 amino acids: CASSVGPAGTYEQYF. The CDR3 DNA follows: TGTGCCAGCAGCGTAGGGCCAGCGGGAACCTACGAGCAGTACTTC.

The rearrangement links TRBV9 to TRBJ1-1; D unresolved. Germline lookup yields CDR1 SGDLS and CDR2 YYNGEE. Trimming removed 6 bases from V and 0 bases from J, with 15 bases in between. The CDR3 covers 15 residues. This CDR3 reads CASNRARDMNTEAFF. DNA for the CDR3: TGTGCCAGCAACCGCGCGCGGGATATGAACACTGAAGCTTTCTTT. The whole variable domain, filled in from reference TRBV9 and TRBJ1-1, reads DSGVTQTPKHLITATGQRVTLRCSPRSGDLSVYWYQQSLDQGLQFLIQYYNGEERAKGNILERFSAQQFPDLHSELNLSSLELGDSALYFCASNRARDMNTEAFFGQGTRLTVV.

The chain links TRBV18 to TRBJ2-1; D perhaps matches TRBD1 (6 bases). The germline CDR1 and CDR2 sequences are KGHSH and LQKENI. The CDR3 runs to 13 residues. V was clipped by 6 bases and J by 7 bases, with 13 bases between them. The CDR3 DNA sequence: TGTGCCAGCTCGGCAGGGGTGGCGAATGAGCAGTTCTTC. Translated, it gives CASSAGVANEQFF.

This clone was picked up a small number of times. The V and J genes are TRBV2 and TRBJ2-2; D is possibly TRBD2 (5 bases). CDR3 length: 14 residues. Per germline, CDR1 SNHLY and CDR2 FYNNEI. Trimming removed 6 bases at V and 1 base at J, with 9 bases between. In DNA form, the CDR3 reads TGTGCCAGCAGGGACGGGATGAACACCGGGGAGCTGTTTTTT. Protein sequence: CASRDGMNTGELFF.